Listed below are T cell receptor beta chains from one sample, sequenced in a study of cytomegalovirus exposure and HLA in healthy donors. Generated by immunoSEQ multiplex PCR, the TCRdb table keeps only in-frame clones and is missing some. The sample contains roughly 150,000 clones, under 70% of which appear only once. Sequenced: PBMCs. The receptor source for this set is a woman aged 25 to 39 in good health and CMV-seropositive. The CDR3 runs from the conserved cysteine through the conserved F or W. Fields, in order: J gene, clone size, V gene, D gene, CDR3 protein, CDR3 DNA. The D gene is left open where the match is weak. Size is omitted from some rows. Given values are once, few, many or a class for expanded clones.

TRBJ1-4 | once | TRBV19 | NA | CASSILSAGRSEKLFF | TGTGCCAGTAGTATACTTTCGGCAGGGAGGAGTGAAAAACTGTTTTTT
TRBJ2-7 | few | TRBV6-5 | TRBD1 | CASSPYRGDTYEQYF | TGTGCCAGCAGTCCTTACAGGGGCGATACCTACGAGCAGTACTTC
TRBJ1-1 | NA | TRBV7-2 | TRBD1 | CASRPPRQGETEAFF | TGTGCCAGCAGGCCTCCTCGACAGGGGGAGACTGAAGCTTTCTTT
TRBJ1-5 | NA | TRBV4-1 | NA | CASSQDPEAWPQHF | TGCGCCAGCAGCCAAGATCCGGAGGCGTGGCCCCAGCATTTT
TRBJ1-6 | NA | TRBV4-1 | NA | CASSQGQIVNSPLHF | TGCGCCAGCAGCCAAGGACAGATTGTTAATTCACCCCTCCACTTT
TRBJ2-5 | NA | TRBV5-1 | TRBD1 | CASRTGTGPGETQYF | TGCGCCAGCAGGACCGGGACAGGGCCTGGAGAGACCCAGTACTTC
TRBJ2-3 | NA | TRBV27 | TRBD1 | CASSLDRGLLNYTQYF | TGTGCCAGCAGTCTAGACAGGGGACTTCTCAACTATACGCAGTATTTT
TRBJ2-1 | NA | TRBV9 | TRBD2 | CASTRLAGSYNEQFF | TGTGCCAGCACCAGACTAGCGGGTTCCTACAATGAGCAGTTCTTC
TRBJ1-3 | NA | TRBV10-3 | TRBD1 | CAISGHDRVGGNTIYF | TGTGCCATCAGCGGCCATGACAGGGTTGGTGGAAACACCATATATTTT
TRBJ1-1 | NA | TRBV4-2 | NA | CASSLQGRTNEAFF | TGTGCCAGCAGCCTCCAGGGGAGAACAAATGAAGCTTTCTTT
TRBJ2-1 | NA | TRBV5-4 | NA | CAWGDFNEQFF | TGTGCTTGGGGAGATTTCAATGAGCAGTTCTTC
TRBJ2-5 | NA | TRBV5-1 | NA | CASSSTPLAGETQYF | TGCGCCAGCAGCTCTACTCCTCTAGCCGGAGAGACCCAGTACTTC
TRBJ1-3 | NA | TRBV29-1 | NA | CSVAVSGNTIYF | TGCAGCGTTGCGGTCTCGGGAAACACCATATATTTT